The 28 T cell receptor beta chains presented below share a single source sample, sequenced in a study of blood T cell repertoires in COVID-19. Only in-frame clones appear in the TCRdb table, and some are missing; sequencing was by immunoSEQ multiplex PCR. This repertoire shows 200,000 or so clones, about 80% found once; its top ten account for less than 8.5%. Material: PBMCs or T cells enriched from blood (not recorded which). Source of these receptors: a man aged 40-55 years who had recovered from COVID-19.

The CDR3: CASSQEIAGGQETQYF. The CDR3 DNA reads TGTGCCAGCAGCCAAGAGATAGCGGGGGGGCAAGAGACCCAGTACTTC. The chain has TRBV4-2 and TRBJ2-5; 11 nucleotides match TRBD2. This CDR3 comprises 16 residues. Unmatched junction bases numbered 2, after V lost 0 bases and J lost 2 bases. Germline loops: CDR1 LGHNA, CDR2 YNFKEQ.

V and J are TRBV11-2 and TRBJ1-4, with TRBD1 matching over 8 bases. J lost 8 bases, V lost 2 bases, and 7 bases had no gene match. The CDR3 is 15 amino acids. CDR1 is SGHAT and CDR2 is FQNNGV in the germline V gene. CDR3 sequence reads: CASSLSGGIGEKLFF. The CDR3 DNA is TGTGCCAGCAGCTTATCAGGGGGCATAGGGGAAAAACTGTTTTTT.

This chain links TRBV7-8 with TRBJ1-5; TRBD1 matches 7 bases. This CDR3 spans 17 amino acids. CDR1 is SGHVS, CDR2 FQNEAQ, per germline. Unmatched junction bases numbered 11, after V lost 5 bases and J lost 1 base. CDR3 amino acids: CASSQWTGGVSNQPQHF. CDR3 bases: TGTGCCAGCAGCCAATGGACAGGAGGGGTAAGCAATCAGCCCCAGCATTTT.

V gene TRBV7-8 combines with J gene TRBJ1-2; 8 nucleotides line up with TRBD1. After removal of 4 bases from V and 6 bases from J, the junction contained 4 bases not matched to a gene. The CDR3 is 13 residues long. Germline CDR1 SGHVS, CDR2 FQNEAQ. DNA for the CDR3: TGTGCCAGCAGCTCGGGACAGGTGGATGGCTACACCTTC. It codes for CASSSGQVDGYTF.

The chain is built from TRBV5-1 and TRBJ2-1; D may be TRBD2 (6 bases). Deletions cut 1 base from V and 8 bases from J, with 10 bases between. This CDR3 is 13 amino acids long. Germline-derived CDR1 and CDR2 are SGHRS and YFSETQ. The CDR3 DNA reads as TGCGCCAGCAGCTTGAGGAGGGAACATGAGCAGTTCTTC. Its protein is CASSLRREHEQFF.

The gene calls are TRBV7-2 and TRBJ1-5; D remains unclear. The CDR3 totals 16 residues. CDR1 SGHTA and CDR2 FQGNSA come from the germline V gene. The V end was cut by 2 bases, the J end by 0 bases, with 11 bases between. This CDR3 reads CASSLFTSYSNQPQHF. The CDR3 DNA reads TGTGCCAGCAGCTTATTCACGAGTTATAGCAATCAGCCCCAGCATTTT.

The V call is TRBV7-9, the J call TRBJ1-2; D perhaps matches TRBD1 (6 bases). This CDR3 is 13 amino acids long. Between the trimmed V and J ends, which lost 4 bases and 7 bases, there was a span of 13 bases. Germline values: CDR1 SEHNR, CDR2 FQNEAQ (reference sequence). CDR3 residues: CASSSQGWSGYTF. DNA for the CDR3: TGTGCCAGCAGCTCACAGGGTTGGTCTGGCTACACCTTC.

This chain uses TRBV19 with TRBJ1-6, with D unresolved. The CDR3 spans 14 residues. Germline CDR1 and CDR2: LNHDA and SQIVND (reference sequence). The V end was cut by 0 bases, the J end by 11 bases, with 11 bases between. DNA of the CDR3: TGTGCCAGTAGTATAGACAGGTATGTCCCACCCCTCCACTTT. Residues: CASSIDRYVPPLHF.

The chain joins TRBV12-3 or TRBV12-4 to TRBJ2-5; TRBD2 agrees at 8 bases. J gave up 10 bases and V 6 bases, and 10 bases lay outside the gene matches. The CDR3 has 13 amino acids. The CDR3 DNA follows: TGTGCCAGCAGGGACTTTGCCCGGGGGGGCCAGTACTTC. Translated, it gives CASRDFARGGQYF.

This chain joins TRBV21-1 and TRBJ1-1; the D call TRBD1 from the table was never checked on the DNA. TRBV21-1 is shown as a pseudogene. The CDR3 runs 15 residues. The CDR3 coding sequence is TGTGCCAGCAGCCAAAAGGCAGGGGGCAGCCCTGAAGCTTTCTTT. This encodes CASSQKAGGSPEAFF.

The chain uses TRBV28 and TRBJ2-3; a possible D gene is TRBD1 (5 bases). Germline V gene data show CDR1 as MDHEN and CDR2 as SYDVKM. This CDR3 region has 15 residues. V was pared by 3 bases and J by 2 bases, with 12 bases between. CDR3 nucleotides: TGTGCCAGCAGTTTCAAGAGACAGTACACAGATACGCAGTATTTT. Its translation: CASSFKRQYTDTQYF.

The rearrangement joins TRBV15 to TRBJ2-6, with 9 nucleotides matching TRBD1. CDR3 size: 16 residues. CDR1 and CDR2 from the germline V gene are LNHNV and YYDKDF (reference sequence). Trimming removed 1 base from V and 2 bases from J; junction bases left unmatched: 0. CDR3 bases: TGTGCCACCAGCAGAGGACAGGGGGCTGGGGCCAACGTCCTGACTTTC. Its protein is CATSRGQGAGANVLTF.

The chain is built from TRBV5-6 and TRBJ2-3; D unclear. Trimming removed 3 bases at V and 6 bases at J, with 14 bases between. This CDR3 comprises 14 residues. Germline values: CDR1 SGHDT, CDR2 YYEEEE. The chain's CDR3 is CASSSVRGPDTQYF. The CDR3 DNA reads TGTGCCAGCAGCTCAGTGCGCGGCCCGGATACGCAGTATTTT.

This chain connects TRBV30 to TRBJ2-7; a weak D match, TRBD2 (7 bases). V was trimmed by 1 base and J by 1 base, leaving 11 bases between them. This CDR3 comprises 14 residues. Germline values: CDR1 GTSNPN, CDR2 SVGIG (reference sequence). The CDR3 DNA sequence: TGTGCCTGGAGTGGGGGGGGGCCTTCCTACGAGCAGTACTTC. It specifies CAWSGGGPSYEQYF. Based on the CDR3 plus reference TRBV30 and TRBJ2-7, the full variable domain is SQTIHQWPATLVQPVGSPLSLECTVEGTSNPNLYWYRQAAGRGLQLLFYSVGIGQISSEVPQNLSASRPQDRQFILSSKKLLLSDSGFYLCAWSGGGPSYEQYFGPGTRLTVT.

The CDR3 region has the DNA TGTGCCAGCAGTTTAAGCAGGACAGGGAATAACTATGGCTACACCTTC. Translating gives CASSLSRTGNNYGYTF. J is TRBJ1-2 and V is TRBV28; TRBD1 aligns across 8 bases. The junction had 6 bases not matched to a gene; V was cut back by 2 bases and J by 1 base. Germline V gene sequence: CDR1 MDHEN, CDR2 SYDVKM. The CDR3 runs to 16 residues.

This chain links TRBV4-1 with TRBJ1-2; D is unresolved. This CDR3 has 13 residues. The germline gives CDR1 MGHRA, CDR2 YSYEKL. Trimming removed 0 bases at V and 4 bases at J, with 6 bases between. CDR3 region: CASSQDRSYGYTF. The CDR3 region has the DNA TGCGCCAGCAGCCAAGACCGTTCCTATGGCTACACCTTC.

V and J are TRBV2 and TRBJ1-5, with D unresolved. The ends were cut back, 5 bases at V and 0 bases at J, with 11 bases in the middle. Germline values: CDR1 SNHLY, CDR2 FYNNEI. The CDR3 totals 15 residues. The CDR3 loop reads CASSYESGSNQPQHF. CDR3 sequence (DNA): TGTGCCAGCAGTTACGAGTCGGGTAGCAATCAGCCCCAGCATTTT.

The J gene is TRBJ2-1, the V gene TRBV5-1; tentatively, D is TRBD1 (6 bases). This CDR3 has 14 amino acids. V lost 4 bases, J lost 5 bases, and 13 bases lay in between. Germline CDR1 SGHRS, CDR2 YFSETQ. CDR3 protein: CASSPQDRNNEQFF. CDR3 nucleotides: TGCGCCAGCAGCCCGCAGGACAGAAACAATGAGCAGTTCTTC.

The V call is TRBV6-5, the J call TRBJ1-2; 10 bases fit TRBD1. Germline V gives CDR1 MNHEY, CDR2 SVGAGI. The CDR3 has 16 amino acids. Trimming cost V 0 bases and J 4 bases; bases outside gene matches: 5. The CDR3: CASSYSGTGAFYGYTF. The CDR3 DNA is TGTGCCAGCAGTTACTCGGGGACAGGGGCCTTCTATGGCTACACCTTC.

The chain uses TRBV4-1 and TRBJ2-5; perhaps TRBD2 as D (7 bases). Trimming stripped 0 bases from V and 4 bases from J, with 21 bases between. CDR3 length equals 18 residues. The germline CDR1 and CDR2 sequences are MGHRA and YSYEKL. CDR3 residues: CASSQDRVGGPGRETQYF. The CDR3 DNA follows: TGCGCCAGCAGCCAAGATCGTGTCGGGGGGCCGGGAAGAGAGACCCAGTACTTC.

Notes on this clone: A read error may account for a junction end that differs from germline. The chain carries TRBV6-1 and TRBJ1-2, with a possible D match to TRBD1 (6 bases). The germline gives CDR1 MNHNS, CDR2 SASEGT. The CDR3 is made up of 13 amino acids. For the CDR3, the DNA is TGTGCCAGCAGCGAAGGGGGACACCAAGTCTACACCTTC. Translated, it gives CASSEGGHQVYTF.

This rearrangement joins TRBV24-1 to TRBJ2-2; 9 bases map to TRBD1. The germline V gene encodes CDR1 KGHDR and CDR2 SFDVKD. The CDR3 is 21 residues long. V was clipped by 2 bases and J by 3 bases; unmatched bases: 18. CDR3 protein: CATSDSLVGKTGGVYTGELFF. The DNA for the CDR3 is TGTGCCACCAGTGATTCCCTAGTCGGTAAGACAGGGGGAGTTTACACCGGGGAGCTGTTTTTT.

This clone was counted a single time. The chain joins TRBV4-2 to TRBJ1-5; D is perhaps TRBD1 (6 bases). Germline loops: CDR1 LGHNA, CDR2 YNFKEQ. This CDR3 contains 15 residues. With 2 bases removed from V and 5 bases from J, the gap between germline ends came to 13 bases. The CDR3 spells CASSQSQGQDQPQHF. In nucleotides, the CDR3 is TGTGCCAGCAGCCAATCTCAGGGGCAGGATCAGCCCCAGCATTTT.

This sequence joins TRBV6-5 and TRBJ1-2, with 8 bases matching TRBD1. J lost 6 bases, V lost 4 bases, and 10 bases had no gene match. This CDR3 spans 15 amino acids. CDR1 is MNHEY, CDR2 SVGAGI, per germline. The CDR3 nucleotides are TGTGCCAGCAGTTCCCTTGGACAGGGAGGAGATGGCTACACCTTC. Its translation is CASSSLGQGGDGYTF.

The chain couples TRBV4-2 to TRBJ1-3, with 7 bases aligning to TRBD1. CDR3 size: 15 residues. V lost 0 bases and J lost 2; bases outside the gene matches: 1. Germline CDR1 reads LGHNA; CDR2 reads YNFKEQ. DNA for the CDR3: TGTGCCAGCAGCCAAGAAACAGGGGCTGGAAACACCATATATTTT. Protein sequence: CASSQETGAGNTIYF.

The chain joins TRBV6-2 or TRBV6-3 to TRBJ2-3, with D uncertain. V lost 0 bases and J lost 2, with 12 bases in between. The CDR3 extends over 16 amino acids. CDR1 is MNHEY, CDR2 SVGEGT, per germline. The CDR3 loop is CASSYSEHTITDTQYF. In DNA, the CDR3 is TGTGCCAGCAGTTACTCGGAGCACACCATCACAGATACGCAGTATTTT.

The V gene is TRBV5-6, the J gene TRBJ1-1, with TRBD1 matching over 11 bases. The CDR3 is 15 residues long. The V segment lost 2 bases and the J segment 4 bases; nucleotides outside the gene matches: 4. Germline values: CDR1 SGHDT, CDR2 YYEEEE. The DNA for the CDR3 is TGTGCCAGCAGCTTTGACGGGACAGGGGGCACTGAAGCTTTCTTT. This gives the protein CASSFDGTGGTEAFF.

The rearrangement links TRBV5-6 to TRBJ1-4, with D possibly being TRBD1 (5 bases). Germline values: CDR1 SGHDT, CDR2 YYEEEE. V was pared by 0 bases and J by 2 bases, with 8 bases between. The CDR3 length is 15 residues. CDR3 DNA sequence: TGTGCCAGCAGCTTGGGACAGATCACTAATGAAAAACTGTTTTTT. Translating it yields CASSLGQITNEKLFF.